This entry describes one T cell receptor beta chain. The antigen remains undetermined. These data belong to a study of early T cells in non-severe SARS-CoV-2 infection. TCRdb recomputed calls from the 5' RACE reads with MiXCR, one row per CDR3 protein. The table has about 80,000 distinct CDR3 sequences, roughly 12% seen once; the top ten hold roughly 3.1%. Study conclusions and caveats: Anti-spike CD8 responses were favored by VDJdb matching, which missed private and CD4 specificities.

The sequencing sample was made of whole blood. This clonotype was sampled from an adult who was a healthcare worker with PCR-confirmed SARS-CoV-2 infection or an uninfected control (not recorded which).

The CDR3 nucleotides read TGCAGTGCTCCCCGGGGATTTACGCAGTATTTT. Translating it yields CSAPRGFTQYF. The chain links TRBV20-1 to TRBJ2-3, with D possibly being TRBD2 (5 bases). Trimming took off 5 bases at V and 8 bases at J, with 11 bases between the two ends. Germline CDR1 and CDR2: DFQATT and SNEGSKA (reference sequence). This CDR3 is 11 amino acids long.